The 23 T cell receptor beta chains listed next were all sequenced from one sample in a study of blood T cell repertoires in COVID-19. The method was immunoSEQ multiplex PCR; TCRdb's version includes in-frame clones alone and lacks a portion of them. The sample lists hundreds of thousands of clones; 80% to 90% were seen once. The sample taken for sequencing was peripheral blood. The receptors stem from a man in his forties or fifties with COVID-19, enrolled during active disease.

CDR3 nucleotide sequence: TGTGCCAGCAGTGCCTGGACAGGGAATTCACCCCTCCACTTT. Residues: CASSAWTGNSPLHF. The chain joins TRBV5-6 to TRBJ1-6; 8 nucleotides agree with TRBD1. The junction had 5 bases not matched to a gene; V was cut back by 5 bases and J by 7 bases. The CDR3 consists of 14 residues. CDR1 and CDR2 (germline): SGHDT, YYEEEE.

This clone was seen once. The J gene is TRBJ2-1, the V gene TRBV20-1; possible D gene TRBD2, 7 bases. CDR1 is DFQATT, CDR2 SNEGSKA, per germline (reference sequence). V gave up 3 bases and J gave up 4 bases, with 13 bases separating them. The CDR3 has 14 amino acids. The CDR3 region is CSASFRGAYNEQFF. The CDR3 DNA follows: TGCAGTGCTAGTTTCCGGGGGGCTTACAATGAGCAGTTCTTC.

The genes are TRBV25-1 and TRBJ2-4; 7 bases align to TRBD1. Germline loops: CDR1 MGHDK, CDR2 SYGVNS. V lost 5 bases, J lost 8 bases, and 6 bases stayed unmatched. CDR3 length: 13 residues. The CDR3 region has the DNA TGTGCCAGCAGTAAAGGGGGCTGGGACATTCAGTACTTC. It encodes CASSKGGWDIQYF. Full variable domain (remainder filled in from reference TRBV25-1 and TRBJ2-4): EADIYQTPRYLVIGTGKKITLECSQTMGHDKMYWYQQDPGMELHLIHYSYGVNSTEKGDLSSESTVSRIRTEHFPLTLESARPSHTSQYLCASSKGGWDIQYFGAGTRLSVL.

The rearrangement links TRBV7-2 to TRBJ2-7, with a weak D call TRBD1 (7 bases). Trimming cost V 4 bases and J 5 bases, with 15 bases left between them. There are 14 residues in the CDR3. Germline-derived CDR1 and CDR2 are SGHTA and FQGNSA. For the CDR3, the DNA is TGTGCCAGCAGCTCTCGACAGGGAGGCGACGAGCAGTACTTC. Translated: CASSSRQGGDEQYF.

This clone was observed once. The chain uses TRBV25-1 and TRBJ2-5; maybe TRBD1 (5 bases). V was cut by 1 base and J by 5 bases, with 14 bases left in between. The V gene's germline CDR1 is MGHDK and CDR2 SYGVNS. The CDR3 contains 15 residues. CDR3 loop: CASSEWGRQGETQYF. CDR3 DNA sequence: TGTGCCAGCAGTGAATGGGGCAGGCAAGGGGAGACCCAGTACTTC.

As concerns this clone: The sample contains more than one DNA sequence encoding this CDR3. This rearrangement joins TRBV18 to TRBJ2-7; 8 bases agree with TRBD2. After removal of 6 bases from V and 3 bases from J, the junction contained 10 bases not matched to a gene. Germline CDR1 and CDR2: KGHSH and LQKENI. This CDR3 contains 15 residues. The CDR3 nucleotides are TGTGCCAGCTCTCCCGGGAGCGGGAGTAGCTACGAGCAGTACTTC. As protein: CASSPGSGSSYEQYF.

The V call is TRBV21-1, the J call TRBJ2-1; TRBD2, the table's D call, was not compared with the DNA. TRBV21-1 is tagged as a pseudogene. The length of the CDR3 is 16 residues. Written as DNA, the CDR3 is TGTGCCAGCAGCACTAAGGAGCGGGACTCCTACAATGAGCAGTTCTTC. This translates into CASSTKERDSYNEQFF.

CDR3 DNA: TGTGCCAGCCTGGGGGACAGGGGCCGCAGGGAGACCCAGTACTTC. Its translation: CASLGDRGRRETQYF. The chain is built from TRBV2 and TRBJ2-5, with 10 positions matching TRBD1. With 8 bases clipped from V and 5 bases from J, the junction kept 11 bases outside the gene matches. This CDR3 is 15 amino acids long. Germline V lookup: CDR1 SNHLY, CDR2 FYNNEI.

V gene TRBV9 combines with J gene TRBJ1-6, with D unclear. Per germline, CDR1 SGDLS and CDR2 YYNGEE. Trimming removed 0 bases at V and 7 bases at J, with 11 bases between. CDR3 length equals 15 residues. The chain's CDR3 is CASSVEAGSNSPLHF. The CDR3 DNA follows: TGTGCCAGCAGCGTAGAAGCCGGGTCGAATTCACCCCTCCACTTT.

The V gene is TRBV24-1, the J gene TRBJ2-3, with a tentative D call TRBD1 (6 bases). CDR3 length equals 14 residues. Germline lookup yields CDR1 KGHDR and CDR2 SFDVKD. V gave up 9 bases and J gave up 0 bases, with 12 bases separating them. The CDR3 region has the DNA TGTGCCACCGGGGGCCCGGGTAGCACAGATACGCAGTATTTT. It encodes CATGGPGSTDTQYF.

This clone was detected once. V usage is TRBV10-1 and J usage is TRBJ2-3; D may be TRBD1 (5 bases). This CDR3 is 10 amino acids long. V was trimmed by 10 bases and J by 13 bases, leaving 15 bases between them. Germline V lookup: CDR1 WNHNN, CDR2 SYGVQD (reference sequence). The chain's CDR3 is CATKDISEYF. CDR3 sequence (DNA): TGCGCCACCAAGGACATTTCCGAGTATTTT.

V usage is TRBV7-9 and J usage is TRBJ2-1, with no clear D. The CDR3 is 18 amino acids. Germline CDR1 is SEHNR and CDR2 is FQNEAQ (reference sequence). The V gene lost 7 bases and the J gene lost 0 bases, with 22 bases spanning the gap. CDR3: CASIKPMAVRSSYNEQFF. Written as DNA, the CDR3 is TGTGCCAGCATAAAACCGATGGCGGTCCGGAGCTCCTACAATGAGCAGTTCTTC.

The chain recombines TRBV18 with TRBJ2-2; 10 bases fit TRBD1. Germline loops: CDR1 KGHSH, CDR2 LQKENI. This CDR3 has 16 residues. V lost 5 bases to trimming and J lost 3 bases; unmatched junction nucleotides: 6. In nucleotides, the CDR3 is TGTGCCAGCTCATCCGACAGGGGGCTCGACACCGGGGAGCTGTTTTTT. This sequence encodes CASSSDRGLDTGELFF.

This chain connects TRBV18 to TRBJ1-1; 9 bases match TRBD1. In germline, CDR1 is KGHSH, CDR2 LQKENI. V dropped 3 bases and J dropped 4; count of bases not matched to a gene: 3. The length of the CDR3 is 14 residues. The CDR3 sequence: CASSPGTGFTEAFF. The CDR3 DNA reads TGTGCCAGCTCACCCGGGACAGGGTTCACTGAAGCTTTCTTT.

The chain combines TRBV29-1 with TRBJ2-3; D might be TRBD2 (5 bases). CDR1 is SQVTM and CDR2 is ANQGSEA in the germline V gene. CDR3 length equals 13 residues. The V end lost 8 bases, the J end lost 2 bases, and 14 bases lay between the germline ends. CDR3 nucleotides: TGCAGCACCAAGGGAGTGGTCACAGATACGCAGTATTTT. This encodes CSTKGVVTDTQYF.

The rearrangement links TRBV24-1 to TRBJ2-3, with a weak D call TRBD2 (7 bases). This CDR3 region has 17 residues. Germline V lookup: CDR1 KGHDR, CDR2 SFDVKD. The V end was cut by 1 base, the J end by 0 bases, with 13 bases between. The CDR3 protein is CATSDLEGGLSTDTQYF. CDR3 DNA sequence: TGTGCCACCAGTGATTTAGAGGGGGGGCTTAGCACAGATACGCAGTATTTT.

The chain employs TRBV6-1 and TRBJ2-7; tentative D call: TRBD2 (5 bases). The V gene's germline CDR1 is MNHNS and CDR2 SASEGT. V was clipped by 0 bases and J by 3 bases, with 9 bases between them. CDR3 length: 14 residues. CDR3 region: CASSEARADYEQYF. The CDR3 DNA is TGTGCCAGCAGTGAAGCGCGGGCAGACTACGAGCAGTACTTC.

The chain joins TRBV5-1 to TRBJ2-3; D not certain. This CDR3 spans 14 amino acids. Per germline, CDR1 SGHRS and CDR2 YFSETQ. V lost 0 bases to trimming and J lost 4 bases, with 9 bases between them. The CDR3 reads CASSLDPGADTQYF. The CDR3 region has the DNA TGCGCCAGCAGCTTGGATCCAGGCGCAGATACGCAGTATTTT.

The chain links TRBV5-4 to TRBJ1-2; weak D call: TRBD1 (6 bases). The germline V and J ends were trimmed by 4 bases and 4 bases, with 11 bases remaining between them. The CDR3 has 13 amino acids. CDR1 and CDR2 (germline): SGHNT, YYREEE (reference sequence). DNA of the CDR3: TGTGCCAGCAGCGGCCGAGGGGGCTATGGCTACACCTTC. Encoded protein: CASSGRGGYGYTF. The full variable domain, in which reference TRBV5-4 and TRBJ1-2 provide the parts outside the CDR3, is ETGVTQSPTHLIKTRGQQVTLRCSSQSGHNTVSWYQQALGQGPQFIFQYYREEENGRGNFPPRFSGLQFPNYSSELNVNALELDDSALYLCASSGRGGYGYTFGSGTRLTVV.

The rearrangement joins TRBV28 to TRBJ2-2; TRBD1 might be the D (6 bases). The V gene lost 7 bases and the J gene lost 3 bases, with 15 bases spanning the gap. Germline CDR1 reads MDHEN; CDR2 reads SYDVKM. CDR3 size: 15 residues. The CDR3 DNA sequence: TGTGCCAGCACACGTGGCAGGGGATACACCGGGGAGCTGTTTTTT. It specifies CASTRGRGYTGELFF.

The rearrangement joins TRBV4-1 to TRBJ2-1, with TRBD2 matching over 7 bases. The CDR3 has 18 amino acids. V was pared by 1 base and J by 0 bases, with 9 bases of the junction left unmatched. The germline gives CDR1 MGHRA, CDR2 YSYEKL. CDR3 nucleotides: TGCGCCAGCAGCCAAGCGATTCCTAGCGGAACCTCCTACAATGAGCAGTTCTTC. Encoded protein: CASSQAIPSGTSYNEQFF.

This clone was found a few times. The chain has TRBV19 and TRBJ2-2; D is undetermined. Trimming took 1 base from V and 0 from J, leaving 9 bases between them. CDR1 and CDR2 (germline): LNHDA, SQIVND (reference sequence). The CDR3 sequence is 16 residues long. CDR3 coding DNA: TGTGCCAGTAGTATAGGATTGTGGCCGAACACCGGGGAGCTGTTTTTT. It is translated as CASSIGLWPNTGELFF.

The chain combines TRBV5-1 with TRBJ2-1; no clear D gene. Per germline, CDR1 SGHRS and CDR2 YFSETQ. V was cut by 0 bases and J by 5 bases, with 9 bases left in between. There are 14 residues in the CDR3. CDR3 sequence: CASSLAPRNNEQFF. Written as DNA, the CDR3 is TGCGCCAGCAGCTTGGCTCCGCGTAACAATGAGCAGTTCTTC.